This is a list of T cell receptor beta chains from one sample in a study of neoadjuvant anti-PD-1 for oral cavity cancer. Sequencing was performed with immunoSEQ multiplex PCR; in TCRdb, only in-frame clones are kept and a portion is missing. The sample records tens of thousands of clones, 86% being singletons. The sequences come from PBMCs, collected after nivolumab (anti-PD-1) treatment. The receptors were sampled from a person aged 40 to 85 with oral cavity squamous cell carcinoma. Each CDR3 is given with its conserved first and last residue. D genes are given only for firm matches. Clone sizes are given selectively: once, few, many, or a class where the clone is expanded.

len,j_gene,v_gene,abundance,d_gene,CDR3aa,CDR3nt
14,TRBJ2-2,TRBV5-1,.,.,CASSIRDGIGELFF,TGCGCCAGCAGCATCCGGGACGGGATCGGGGAGCTGTTTTTT
15,TRBJ2-4,TRBV5-1,few,TRBD2,CASRWSGGAENIQYF,TGCGCCAGCAGGTGGAGCGGGGGGGCCGAAAACATTCAGTACTTC
13,TRBJ2-7,TRBV6-1,.,TRBD2,CASSEYSSGVGYF,TGTGCCAGCAGTGAATATTCTAGCGGGGTGGGGTACTTC
14,TRBJ2-1,TRBV6-6,few,.,CASTLPGVTNEQFF,TGTGCCAGCACTCTTCCCGGGGTTACCAATGAGCAGTTCTTC
14,TRBJ1-4,TRBV2,.,.,CASRRQYDNEKLFF,TGTGCCAGCAGAAGACAGTATGATAATGAAAAACTGTTTTTT
12,TRBJ2-1,TRBV11-2,.,.,CASSLDGREQFF,TGTGCCAGCAGCTTAGATGGGCGAGAGCAGTTCTTC
15,TRBJ2-2,TRBV5-1,.,TRBD2,CASSSAAGGTGELFF,TGCGCCAGCAGCTCGGCCGCGGGAGGCACCGGGGAGCTGTTTTTT
15,TRBJ1-5,TRBV6-1,.,.,CASIQSTGSNQPQHF,TGTGCCAGTATACAGTCAACAGGTAGCAATCAGCCCCAGCATTTT
13,TRBJ2-7,TRBV27,.,.,CASSSPLVVEQYF,TGTGCCAGCAGTTCGCCTTTGGTGGTCGAGCAGTACTTC
18,TRBJ1-3,TRBV7-9,.,TRBD1,CASSPRDSLLYSGNTIYF,TGTGCCAGCAGCCCGAGGGACAGCCTTCTCTACTCTGGAAACACCATATATTTT
15,TRBJ2-4,TRBV5-1,.,TRBD1,CASSSWTGSKNIQYF,TGCGCCAGCAGCAGCTGGACAGGGTCCAAAAACATTCAGTACTTC
14,TRBJ1-2,TRBV7-3,.,TRBD1,CASSTGDRKGGYTF,TGTGCCAGCAGCACCGGGGACAGGAAGGGTGGCTACACCTTC
16,TRBJ1-3,TRBV4-1,.,.,CASSQDLWTPGNTIYF,TGCGCCAGCAGCCAAGACTTGTGGACGCCTGGAAACACCATATATTTT
16,TRBJ2-7,TRBV7-2,.,TRBD2,CASTLHSGRAAYEQYF,TGTGCCAGCACCCTACATAGCGGGAGGGCCGCGTACGAGCAGTACTTC
12,TRBJ2-4,TRBV27,.,.,CASSPLGNIQYF,TGTGCCAGCAGTCCTCTCGGGAACATTCAGTACTTC
14,TRBJ2-7,TRBV19,.,.,CATASGTSSYEQYF,TGTGCCACCGCGTCGGGGACCAGCTCCTACGAGCAGTACTTC
14,TRBJ2-1,TRBV30,.,.,CAWRAGRPNNEQFF,TGTGCCTGGAGGGCAGGGCGGCCAAACAATGAGCAGTTCTTC
14,TRBJ1-4,TRBV7-9,once,.,CASRIQGGEEKLFF,TGTGCCAGCAGGATACAGGGAGGAGAGGAAAAACTGTTTTTT
12,TRBJ1-6,TRBV25-1,.,.,CASSGGNSPLHF,TGTGCCAGCAGTGGAGGTAATTCACCCCTCCACTTT
16,TRBJ2-5,TRBV4-2,.,TRBD2,CASSPMTSGDQETQYF,TGTGCCAGCAGCCCTATGACTAGCGGGGATCAAGAGACCCAGTACTTC
11,TRBJ2-7,TRBV28,.,.,CASSSWGEQYF,TGTGCCAGCAGCTCGTGGGGCGAGCAGTACTTC
15,TRBJ2-7,TRBV19,.,.,CASSVQGRGSYEQYF,TGTGCCAGTAGTGTACAGGGCCGGGGGTCCTACGAGCAGTACTTC
11,TRBJ1-6,TRBV27,.,.,CASRGNSPLHF,TGTGCCAGCAGGGGGAATTCACCCCTCCACTTT
16,TRBJ2-1,TRBV2,.,.,CASRVHLVSSYNEQFF,TGTGCCAGCAGAGTTCACCTCGTAAGCTCCTACAATGAGCAGTTCTTC
14,TRBJ2-3,TRBV6-1,.,TRBD1,CASNSGQAQGTQYF,TGTGCCAGCAACAGCGGACAGGCCCAGGGTACGCAGTATTTT
11,TRBJ2-2,TRBV7-9,.,.,CASSPSGELFF,TGTGCCAGCAGCCCCTCAGGGGAGCTGTTTTTT
13,TRBJ1-2,TRBV30,few,TRBD1,CAWISRTGPGYTF,TGTGCCTGGATATCCAGGACAGGGCCTGGCTACACCTTC
15,TRBJ2-7,TRBV7-8,.,TRBD2,CASSLRLAGYYEQYF,TGTGCCAGCAGCTTGCGACTAGCGGGGTACTACGAGCAGTACTTC
16,TRBJ2-7,TRBV7-6,.,TRBD2,CASSLGTSGGGYEQYF,TGTGCCAGCAGCTTGGGGACTAGCGGAGGGGGATACGAGCAGTACTTC
13,TRBJ2-7,TRBV11-2,.,.,CASKGLANYEQYF,TGTGCCAGCAAAGGGCTAGCGAACTACGAGCAGTACTTC
16,TRBJ2-7,TRBV5-6,.,TRBD2,CASSLRAGGPRYEQYF,TGTGCCAGCAGCTTGCGAGCGGGAGGGCCGAGATACGAGCAGTACTTC
10,TRBJ2-7,TRBV2,.,.,CAISFSTLYF,TGTGCCATCTCCTTCAGTACTCTGTACTTC
18,TRBJ1-4,TRBV15,.,TRBD1,CATSSRQGALRLNEKLFF,TGTGCCACCAGCAGTCGGCAGGGGGCTTTAAGGCTTAATGAAAAACTGTTTTTT
14,TRBJ2-7,TRBV9,.,.,CASSVGPATYEQYF,TGTGCCAGCAGCGTAGGCCCAGCGACCTACGAGCAGTACTTC
16,TRBJ1-4,TRBV14,.,.,CASSQDRSGLNEKLFF,TGTGCCAGCAGCCAAGATCGCTCGGGACTGAATGAAAAACTGTTTTTT
14,TRBJ2-7,TRBV30,.,.,CAWTASYSSYEQYF,TGTGCCTGGACGGCAAGTTACAGCTCCTACGAGCAGTACTTC
14,TRBJ1-1,TRBV6-1,.,.,CASSVVHREVEAFF,TGTGCCAGCAGTGTCGTTCACAGGGAGGTAGAAGCTTTCTTT
13,TRBJ1-1,TRBV2,few,.,CASRVEGNTEAFF,TGTGCCAGCAGGGTAGAGGGGAACACTGAAGCTTTCTTT
15,TRBJ2-4,TRBV6-1,.,.,CASTVEGIAKNIQYF,TGTGCCAGCACCGTGGAAGGAATTGCCAAAAACATTCAGTACTTC
14,TRBJ2-2,TRBV10-1,.,TRBD1,CASSFNRGTGELFF,TGCGCCAGCAGTTTTAACAGGGGCACCGGGGAGCTGTTTTTT
16,TRBJ2-7,TRBV5-1,.,TRBD2,CASSTGGASGTREQYF,TGCGCCAGCAGCACCGGAGGGGCTAGCGGGACGAGGGAGCAGTACTTC
16,TRBJ2-3,TRBV15,.,.,CATSREGGDSTDTQYF,TGTGCCACCAGCAGAGAAGGCGGGGACAGCACAGATACGCAGTATTTT
12,TRBJ2-3,TRBV7-3,.,.,CASSTVTDTQYF,TGTGCCAGCAGCACCGTCACAGATACGCAGTATTTT